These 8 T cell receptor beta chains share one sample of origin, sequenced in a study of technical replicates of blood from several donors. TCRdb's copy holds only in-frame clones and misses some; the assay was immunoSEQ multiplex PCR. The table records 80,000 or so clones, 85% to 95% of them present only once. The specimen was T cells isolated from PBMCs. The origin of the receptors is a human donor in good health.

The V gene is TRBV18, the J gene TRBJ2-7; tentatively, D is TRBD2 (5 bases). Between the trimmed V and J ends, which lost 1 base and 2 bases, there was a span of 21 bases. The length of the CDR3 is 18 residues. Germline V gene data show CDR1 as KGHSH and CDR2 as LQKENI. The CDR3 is CASSPLVVIKTGTYEQYF. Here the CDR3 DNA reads TGTGCCAGCTCACCACTGGTAGTAATCAAGACGGGAACCTACGAGCAGTACTTC.

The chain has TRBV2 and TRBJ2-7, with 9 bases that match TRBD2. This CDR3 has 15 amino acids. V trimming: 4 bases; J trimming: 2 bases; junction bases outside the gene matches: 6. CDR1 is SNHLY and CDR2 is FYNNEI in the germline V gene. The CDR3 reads CASSAGLAGTYEQYF. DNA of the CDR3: TGTGCCAGCAGTGCCGGCCTAGCGGGAACCTACGAGCAGTACTTC.

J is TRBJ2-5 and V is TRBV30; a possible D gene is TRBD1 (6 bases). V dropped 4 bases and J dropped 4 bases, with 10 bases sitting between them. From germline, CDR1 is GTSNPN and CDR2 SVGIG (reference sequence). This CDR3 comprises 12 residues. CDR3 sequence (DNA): TGTGCCTGGAAGGGGGTATCAGAGACCCAGTACTTC. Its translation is CAWKGVSETQYF.

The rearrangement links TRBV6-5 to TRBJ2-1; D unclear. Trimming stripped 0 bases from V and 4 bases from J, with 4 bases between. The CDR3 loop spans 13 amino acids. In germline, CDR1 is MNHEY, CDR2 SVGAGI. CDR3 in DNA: TGTGCCAGCAGTTACTCCAGGTACAATGAGCAGTTCTTC. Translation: CASSYSRYNEQFF.

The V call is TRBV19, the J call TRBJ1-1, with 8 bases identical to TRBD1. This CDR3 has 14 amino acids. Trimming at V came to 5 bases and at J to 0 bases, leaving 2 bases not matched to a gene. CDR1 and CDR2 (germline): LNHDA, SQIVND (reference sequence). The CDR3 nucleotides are TGTGCCAGTAGTGCGGGACAGGTGAACACTGAAGCTTTCTTT. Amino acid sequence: CASSAGQVNTEAFF.

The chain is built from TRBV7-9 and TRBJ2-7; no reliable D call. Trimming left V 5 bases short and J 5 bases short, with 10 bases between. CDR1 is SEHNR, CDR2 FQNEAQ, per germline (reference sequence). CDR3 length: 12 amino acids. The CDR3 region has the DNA TGTGCCAGCAGCGAAGTGGGCGACGAGCAGTACTTC. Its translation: CASSEVGDEQYF.

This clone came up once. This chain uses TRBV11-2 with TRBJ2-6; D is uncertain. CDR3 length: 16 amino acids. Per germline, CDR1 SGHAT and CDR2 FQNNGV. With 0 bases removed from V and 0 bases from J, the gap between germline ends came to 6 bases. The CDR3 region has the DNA TGTGCCAGCAGCTTAGATCTGTACTCTGGGGCCAACGTCCTGACTTTC. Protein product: CASSLDLYSGANVLTF.

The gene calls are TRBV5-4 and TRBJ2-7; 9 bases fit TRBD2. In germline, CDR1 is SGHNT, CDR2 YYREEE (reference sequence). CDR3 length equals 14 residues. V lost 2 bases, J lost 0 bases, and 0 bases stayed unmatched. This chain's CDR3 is CASSFSGSSYEQYF. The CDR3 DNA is TGTGCCAGCAGCTTTAGCGGGAGCTCCTACGAGCAGTACTTC.